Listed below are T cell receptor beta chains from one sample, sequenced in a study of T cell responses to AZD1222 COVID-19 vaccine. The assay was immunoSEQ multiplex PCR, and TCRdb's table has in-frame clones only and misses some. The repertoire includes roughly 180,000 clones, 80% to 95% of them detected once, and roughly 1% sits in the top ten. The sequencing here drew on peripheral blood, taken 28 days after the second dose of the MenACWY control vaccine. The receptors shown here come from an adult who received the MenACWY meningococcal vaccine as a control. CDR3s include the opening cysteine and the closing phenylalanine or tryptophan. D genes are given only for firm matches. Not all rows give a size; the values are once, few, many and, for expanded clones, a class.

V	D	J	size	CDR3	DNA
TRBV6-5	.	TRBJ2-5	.	CASRRGPQETQYF	TGTGCCAGCCGAAGGGGTCCCCAAGAGACCCAGTACTTC
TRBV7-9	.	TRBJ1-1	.	CASSLADSGTEAFF	TGTGCCAGCAGCTTAGCCGACAGCGGCACTGAAGCTTTCTTT
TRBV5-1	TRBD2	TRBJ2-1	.	CASSLELAGGQFF	TGCGCCAGCAGCCTCGAACTAGCGGGGGGCCAGTTCTTC
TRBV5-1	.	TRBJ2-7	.	CASSLLAANYEQYF	TGCGCCAGCAGCTTGCTGGCCGCCAACTACGAGCAGTACTTC
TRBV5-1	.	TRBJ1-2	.	CASTREEGPAYGYTF	TGCGCCAGCACCCGGGAGGAGGGTCCGGCCTATGGCTACACCTTC
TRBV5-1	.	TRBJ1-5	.	CASSFDWGGNQPQHF	TGCGCCAGCAGCTTCGACTGGGGCGGCAATCAGCCCCAGCATTTT
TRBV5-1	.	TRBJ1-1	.	CASSLPGQNTEAFF	TGCGCCAGCAGCTTACCGGGACAGAACACTGAAGCTTTCTTT
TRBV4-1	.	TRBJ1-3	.	CASSQDWSYSGNTIYF	TGCGCCAGCAGCCAAGATTGGTCCTACTCTGGAAACACCATATATTTT
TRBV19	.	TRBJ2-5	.	CASSLRGRGPQETQYF	TGTGCCAGTAGCCTAAGGGGAAGGGGACCTCAAGAGACCCAGTACTTC
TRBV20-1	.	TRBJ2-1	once	CSASIGADEQFF	TGCAGTGCTAGTATAGGGGCCGATGAGCAGTTCTTC
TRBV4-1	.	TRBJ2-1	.	CASSHQGRGNEQFF	TGCGCCAGCAGCCACCAGGGAAGGGGCAATGAGCAGTTCTTC
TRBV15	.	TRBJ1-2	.	CATSPAVANYGYTF	TGTGCCACCAGCCCCGCGGTTGCTAACTATGGCTACACCTTC
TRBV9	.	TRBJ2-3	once	CASSVGADTQYF	TGTGCCAGCAGCGTCGGGGCAGATACGCAGTATTTT
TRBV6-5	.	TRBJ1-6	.	CASRVGALDSPLHF	TGTGCCAGCAGGGTGGGAGCCTTGGATTCACCCCTCCACTTT
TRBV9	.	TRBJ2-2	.	CASSRELAPGELFF	TGTGCCAGCAGCCGCGAGCTAGCCCCCGGGGAGCTGTTTTTT
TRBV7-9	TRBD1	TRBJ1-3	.	CASSFERTGISGNTIYF	TGTGCCAGCAGCTTCGAGAGGACAGGGATCTCTGGAAACACCATATATTTT
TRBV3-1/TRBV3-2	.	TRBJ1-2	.	CASSQAAVTNYGYTF	TGTGCCAGCAGCCAAGCGGCGGTGACGAACTATGGCTACACCTTC
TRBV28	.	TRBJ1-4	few	CASSLRTGKGEKLFF	TGTGCCAGCAGTTTACGTACAGGGAAGGGTGAAAAACTGTTTTTT
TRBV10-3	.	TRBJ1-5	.	CAISLTNQPQHF	TGTGCCATCAGTCTGACCAATCAGCCCCAGCATTTT
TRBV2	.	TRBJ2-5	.	CASRGGLTQYF	TGTGCCAGCAGGGGGGGACTGACCCAGTACTTC
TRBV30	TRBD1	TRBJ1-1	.	CAWSQGDSHTEAFF	TGTGCCTGGAGTCAGGGGGATTCCCACACTGAAGCTTTCTTT
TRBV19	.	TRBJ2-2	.	CASSNGGNTGELFF	TGTGCCAGTAGTAACGGGGGGAACACCGGGGAGCTGTTTTTT
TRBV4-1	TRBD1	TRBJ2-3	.	CASSRNRGDTQYF	TGCGCCAGCAGCCGCAACAGGGGGGATACGCAGTATTTT
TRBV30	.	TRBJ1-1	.	CAWSAQIGTEAFF	TGTGCCTGGAGTGCCCAGATTGGCACTGAAGCTTTCTTT
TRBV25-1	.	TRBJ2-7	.	CASSEYVASEQYF	TGTGCCAGCAGTGAATACGTGGCCTCCGAGCAGTACTTC
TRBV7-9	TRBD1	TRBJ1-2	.	CASSSIQGVYGYTF	TGTGCCAGCAGCTCGATTCAGGGGGTCTATGGCTACACCTTC
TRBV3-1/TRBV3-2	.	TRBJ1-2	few	CASTSTGYGYGYTF	TGTGCCAGCACCTCAACAGGGTATGGCTATGGCTACACCTTC
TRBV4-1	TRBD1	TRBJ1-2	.	CASSPPRTGRYGYTF	TGCGCCAGCAGCCCCCCAAGGACAGGGCGCTATGGCTACACCTTC
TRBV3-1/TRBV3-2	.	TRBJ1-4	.	CASSQGLLTNEKLFF	TGTGCCAGCAGCCAGGGACTTCTAACTAATGAAAAACTGTTTTTT
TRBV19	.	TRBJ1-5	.	CASSIGTVYSNQPQHF	TGTGCCAGTAGTATAGGGACGGTTTATAGCAATCAGCCCCAGCATTTT
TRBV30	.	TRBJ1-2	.	CAWRGGQNPNYGYTF	TGTGCCTGGCGTGGTGGACAGAACCCTAACTATGGCTACACCTTC
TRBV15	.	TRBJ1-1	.	CATTPRVGSGTEAFF	TGTGCCACCACCCCGAGGGTGGGGTCCGGCACTGAAGCTTTCTTT
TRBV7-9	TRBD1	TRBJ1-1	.	CASSPGDRRTTEAFF	TGTGCCAGCAGCCCGGGGGACAGGCGCACCACTGAAGCTTTCTTT
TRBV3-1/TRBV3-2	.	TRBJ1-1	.	CASSQARNTEAFF	TGTGCCAGCAGCCAAGCCAGGAACACTGAAGCTTTCTTT
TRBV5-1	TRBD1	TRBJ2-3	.	CASRLRQGLRTDTQYF	TGCGCCAGCAGACTTCGACAGGGGCTTCGCACAGATACGCAGTATTTT
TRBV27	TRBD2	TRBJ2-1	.	CASSSLAGGKNEQFF	TGTGCCAGCAGTTCACTAGCGGGGGGGAAGAATGAGCAGTTCTTC
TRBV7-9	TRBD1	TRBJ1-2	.	CASSLETGDGYTF	TGTGCCAGCAGCTTAGAAACAGGGGACGGCTACACCTTC
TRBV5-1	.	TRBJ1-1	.	CASSSDTSNTEAFF	TGCGCCAGCAGCTCCGACACCTCGAACACTGAAGCTTTCTTT
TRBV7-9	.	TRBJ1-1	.	CASSPWGFSAPEAFF	TGTGCCAGCAGCCCGTGGGGCTTTAGCGCCCCTGAAGCTTTCTTT
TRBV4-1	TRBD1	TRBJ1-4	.	CASSPRTGETTNEKLFF	TGCGCCAGCAGCCCGCGGACAGGGGAGACAACTAATGAAAAACTGTTTTTT
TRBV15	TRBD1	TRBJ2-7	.	CATSLTGDRYEQYF	TGTGCCACCAGCTTGACAGGGGACCGGTACGAGCAGTACTTC
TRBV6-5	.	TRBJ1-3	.	CASSYSGGSVGNTIYF	TGTGCCAGCAGTTACTCGGGAGGTTCGGTTGGAAACACCATATATTTT
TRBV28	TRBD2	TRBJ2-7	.	CASSLPTSGPKQYF	TGTGCCAGCAGTTTACCAACTAGCGGGCCCAAGCAGTACTTC
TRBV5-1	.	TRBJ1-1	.	CASRGTSDTEAFF	TGCGCCAGCAGGGGGACATCAGACACTGAAGCTTTCTTT
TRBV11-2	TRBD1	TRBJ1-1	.	CASRKTGAPEAFF	TGTGCCAGCAGAAAAACAGGGGCCCCTGAAGCTTTCTTT
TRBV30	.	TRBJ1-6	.	CAWSYTQGRHGSPLHF	TGTGCATGGAGCTATACTCAGGGGCGCCACGGATCACCCCTCCACTTT
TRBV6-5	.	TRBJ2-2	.	CASYKSANTGELFF	TGTGCCAGCTACAAGAGCGCGAACACCGGGGAGCTGTTTTTT